Shown below are 7 T cell receptor beta chains from a single sample sequenced in a study of low-dose radiotherapy and immunotherapy resistance in tumors. TRAV- and TRBV-specific primers were used for first-strand cDNA, which covered alpha and beta chains. It was with a constant-region primer and a V-primer adapter that TCRs were amplified over around 19 PCR cycles. One entry per CDR3 protein results from TCRdb running MiXCR on the reads. The table lists under 95,000 distinct CDR3 sequences, less than 20% of them singletons. Specified time point: after trial treatment. Treatment given: LDRT plus nivolumab, ipilimumab, low-dose cyclophosphamide and aspirin (RACIN trial). Specimen: PBMCs, collected after low-dose radiotherapy plus immunotherapy. Receptors originate from a male donor with prostate cancer.

About this clonotype: With only one base between it and a far larger clone, this is likely a read error. The CDR3 spells CASSLDRVGGQYF. CDR3 sequence (DNA): TGTGCCAGCAGCTTAGACAGGGTTGGGGGGCAGTACTTC. This sequence joins TRBV7-2 and TRBJ2-7; weak D call: TRBD1 (6 bases). V lost 1 base and J lost 9, with 13 bases in between. The CDR3 has 13 amino acids. The germline gives CDR1 SGHTA, CDR2 FQGNSA.

This clonotype appeared many times. V and J are TRBV29-1 and TRBJ1-2; D uncertain. V shed 5 bases and J shed 5 bases, with 9 bases lying between them. This CDR3 spans 11 amino acids. CDR1 and CDR2 from the germline V gene are SQVTM and ANQGSEA. CDR3 nucleotides: TGCAGCGTTCGGCAGCTATATGGCTACACCTTC. Amino acids: CSVRQLYGYTF.

This clonotype was counted at least ten times. The V call is TRBV19, the J call TRBJ1-2; 11 bases align to TRBD1. Germline V gene sequence: CDR1 LNHDA, CDR2 SQIVND (reference sequence). CDR3 length: 13 amino acids. Losses at the gene ends were 6 bases for V and 10 bases for J; bases not matched to a gene: 7. This CDR3 is CASSWTGGNDYTF. In nucleotides, the CDR3 is TGTGCCAGTAGCTGGACAGGGGGCAATGACTACACCTTC.

In its sample, this clonotype was seen a few times. The chain links TRBV28 to TRBJ2-1; D gene uncertain. In germline, CDR1 is MDHEN, CDR2 SYDVKM. This CDR3 region has 14 residues. Trimming removed 2 bases from V and 9 bases from J, with 14 bases in between. The CDR3 region is CASSLGPLTGEQFF. DNA for the CDR3: TGTGCCAGCAGTTTAGGGCCCCTGACCGGTGAGCAGTTCTTC.

This clonotype was seen repeatedly, ten times or more. The chain carries TRBV3-1 and TRBJ2-1, with TRBD1 as a possible D gene (6 bases). There are 16 residues in the CDR3. Germline values: CDR1 LGHDT, CDR2 YNNKEL (reference sequence). Trimming left V 0 bases short and J 12 bases short, with 21 bases between. CDR3 in DNA: TGTGCCAGCAGCCAAGACTCTGCCTACCCGAGGGGGATGCAGTTCTTC. Its protein product is CASSQDSAYPRGMQFF.

This chain joins TRBV27 and TRBJ2-7; 8 positions agree with TRBD1. Germline-derived CDR1 and CDR2 are MNHEY and SMNVEV (reference sequence). This CDR3 has 15 amino acids. V was pared by 5 bases and J by 5 bases, with 11 bases of the junction left unmatched. The CDR3 sequence: CASSPRTGYVDEQYF. The CDR3 DNA follows: TGTGCCAGCAGTCCCCGGACAGGGTATGTCGACGAGCAGTACTTC.

This clonotype has at least ten counts. The chain couples TRBV20-1 to TRBJ1-5, with a tentative D call TRBD1 (5 bases). Per the germline V gene, CDR1 is DFQATT and CDR2 is SNEGSKA (reference sequence). The CDR3 is made up of 14 amino acids. The ends were cut back, 3 bases at V and 4 bases at J, with 13 bases in the middle. For the CDR3, the DNA is TGCAGTGCTAGGGGGCTCGGGGGGAATCAGCCCCAGCATTTT. It yields the protein CSARGLGGNQPQHF.